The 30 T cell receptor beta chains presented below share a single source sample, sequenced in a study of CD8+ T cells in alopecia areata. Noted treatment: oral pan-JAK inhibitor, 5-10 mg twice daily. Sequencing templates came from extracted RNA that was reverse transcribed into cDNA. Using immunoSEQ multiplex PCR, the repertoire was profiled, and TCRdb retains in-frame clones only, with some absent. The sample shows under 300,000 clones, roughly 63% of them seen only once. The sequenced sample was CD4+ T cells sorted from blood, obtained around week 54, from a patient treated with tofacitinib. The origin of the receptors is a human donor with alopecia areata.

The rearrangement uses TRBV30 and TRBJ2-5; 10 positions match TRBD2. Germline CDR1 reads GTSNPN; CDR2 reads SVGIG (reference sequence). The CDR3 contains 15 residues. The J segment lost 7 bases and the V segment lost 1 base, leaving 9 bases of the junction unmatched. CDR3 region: CAWSGGLAGVGTQYF. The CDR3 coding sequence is TGTGCCTGGAGTGGAGGGCTAGCGGGGGTTGGGACCCAGTACTTC.

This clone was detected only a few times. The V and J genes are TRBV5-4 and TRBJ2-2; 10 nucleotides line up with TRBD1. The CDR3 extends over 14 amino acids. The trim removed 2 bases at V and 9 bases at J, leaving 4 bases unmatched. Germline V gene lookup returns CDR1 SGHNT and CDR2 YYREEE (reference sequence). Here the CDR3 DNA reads TGTGCCAGCAGCTTACGACAGGGGGCACGGGAGCTGTTTTTT. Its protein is CASSLRQGARELFF.

CDR3: CASSSRLGQETQYF. DNA for the CDR3: TGTGCCAGCAGCTCCCGACTAGGGCAAGAGACCCAGTACTTC. The chain employs TRBV5-4 and TRBJ2-5; D is possibly TRBD2 (6 bases). The CDR3 has 14 residues. Germline CDR1 SGHNT, CDR2 YYREEE (reference sequence). V was trimmed by 3 bases and J by 2 bases, leaving 11 bases between them.

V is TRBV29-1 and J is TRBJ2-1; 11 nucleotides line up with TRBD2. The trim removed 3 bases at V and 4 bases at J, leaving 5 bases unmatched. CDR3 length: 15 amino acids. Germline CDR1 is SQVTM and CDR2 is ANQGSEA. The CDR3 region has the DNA TGCAGCGTTGACGGGCTAGCGGGGGGATACAATGAGCAGTTCTTC. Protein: CSVDGLAGGYNEQFF.

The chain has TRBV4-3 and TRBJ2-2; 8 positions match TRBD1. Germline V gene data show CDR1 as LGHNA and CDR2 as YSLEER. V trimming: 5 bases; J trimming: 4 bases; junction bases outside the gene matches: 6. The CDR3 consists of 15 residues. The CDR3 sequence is CASSSRDRSTGELFF. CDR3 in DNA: TGCGCCAGCAGCAGCCGGGACAGGTCCACCGGGGAGCTGTTTTTT.

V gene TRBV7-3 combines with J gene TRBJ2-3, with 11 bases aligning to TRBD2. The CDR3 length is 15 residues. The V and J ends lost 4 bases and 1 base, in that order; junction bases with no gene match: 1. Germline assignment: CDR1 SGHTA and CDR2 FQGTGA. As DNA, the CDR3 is TGTGCCAGCAGCTCACTAGCGGGGGGCACAGATACGCAGTATTTT. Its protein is CASSSLAGGTDTQYF.

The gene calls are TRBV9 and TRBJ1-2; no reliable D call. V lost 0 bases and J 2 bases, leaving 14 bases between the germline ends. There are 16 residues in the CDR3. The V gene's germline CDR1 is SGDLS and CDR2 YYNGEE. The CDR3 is CASSVAWGSNNYGYTF. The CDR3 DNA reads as TGTGCCAGCAGCGTAGCATGGGGAAGCAACAACTATGGCTACACCTTC.

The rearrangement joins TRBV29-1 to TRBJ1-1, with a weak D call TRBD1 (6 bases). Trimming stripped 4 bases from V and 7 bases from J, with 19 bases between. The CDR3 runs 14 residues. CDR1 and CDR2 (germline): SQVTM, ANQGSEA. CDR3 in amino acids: CSVAGGNRVDEAFF. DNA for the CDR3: TGCAGCGTTGCGGGGGGGAACAGGGTCGATGAAGCTTTCTTT.

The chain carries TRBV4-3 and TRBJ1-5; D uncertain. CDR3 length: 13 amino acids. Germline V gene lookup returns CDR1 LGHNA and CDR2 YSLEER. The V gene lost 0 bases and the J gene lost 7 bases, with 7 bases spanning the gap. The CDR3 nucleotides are TGCGCCAGCAGCCAAGATCTTCTGCAGCCCCAGCATTTT. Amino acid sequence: CASSQDLLQPQHF.

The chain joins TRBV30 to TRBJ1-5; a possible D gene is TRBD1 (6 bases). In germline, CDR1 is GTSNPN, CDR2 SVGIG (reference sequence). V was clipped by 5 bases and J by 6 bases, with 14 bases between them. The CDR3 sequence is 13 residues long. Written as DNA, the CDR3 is TGTGCCTGGGGACCGACAGGTTTTCAGCCCCAGCATTTT. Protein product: CAWGPTGFQPQHF.

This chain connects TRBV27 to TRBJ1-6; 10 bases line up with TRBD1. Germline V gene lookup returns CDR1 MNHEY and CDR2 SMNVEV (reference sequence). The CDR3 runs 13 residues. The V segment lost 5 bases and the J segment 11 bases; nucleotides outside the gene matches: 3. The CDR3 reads CASSAGTGAPLHF. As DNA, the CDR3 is TGTGCCAGCAGTGCCGGGACAGGGGCACCCCTCCACTTT.

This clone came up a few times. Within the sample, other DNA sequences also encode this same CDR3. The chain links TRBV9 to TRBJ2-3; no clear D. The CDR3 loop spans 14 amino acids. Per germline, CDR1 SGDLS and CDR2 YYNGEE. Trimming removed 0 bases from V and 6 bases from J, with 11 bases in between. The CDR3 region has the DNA TGTGCCAGCAGCGTAGGACTCTCCACGGATACGCAGTATTTT. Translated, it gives CASSVGLSTDTQYF.

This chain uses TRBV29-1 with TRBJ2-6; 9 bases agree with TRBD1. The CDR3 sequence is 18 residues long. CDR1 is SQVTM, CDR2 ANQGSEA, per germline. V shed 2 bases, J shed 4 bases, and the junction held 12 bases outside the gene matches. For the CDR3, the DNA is TGCAGCGTTGAATCCGTCGGGACAGGGTTTGTCGGGGCCAACGTCCTGACTTTC. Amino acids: CSVESVGTGFVGANVLTF.

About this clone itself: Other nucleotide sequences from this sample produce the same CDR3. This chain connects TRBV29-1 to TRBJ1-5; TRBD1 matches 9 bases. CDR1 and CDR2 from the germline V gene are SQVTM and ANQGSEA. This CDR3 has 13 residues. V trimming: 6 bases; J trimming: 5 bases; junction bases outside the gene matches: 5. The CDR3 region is CSVGQGGDQPQHF. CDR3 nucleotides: TGCAGCGTGGGACAGGGTGGGGATCAGCCCCAGCATTTT.

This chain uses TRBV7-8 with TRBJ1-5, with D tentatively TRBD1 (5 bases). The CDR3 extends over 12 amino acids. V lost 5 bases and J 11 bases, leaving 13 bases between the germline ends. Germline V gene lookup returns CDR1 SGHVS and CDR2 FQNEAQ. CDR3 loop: CASSAYRDSQHF. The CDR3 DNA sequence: TGTGCCAGCAGCGCTTACCGGGACTCCCAGCATTTT.

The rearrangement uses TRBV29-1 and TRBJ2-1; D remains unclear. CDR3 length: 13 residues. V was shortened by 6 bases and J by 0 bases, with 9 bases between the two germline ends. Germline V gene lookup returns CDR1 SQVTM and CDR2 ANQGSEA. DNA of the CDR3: TGCAGCGTCGGTCCTAGCTCCTACAATGAGCAGTTCTTC. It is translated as CSVGPSSYNEQFF.

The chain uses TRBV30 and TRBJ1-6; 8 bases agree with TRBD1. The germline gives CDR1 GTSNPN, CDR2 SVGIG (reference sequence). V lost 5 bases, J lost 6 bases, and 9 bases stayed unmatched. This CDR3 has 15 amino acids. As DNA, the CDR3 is TGTGCCTGGGGGACAGGACAAACCCCTAATTCACCCCTCCACTTT. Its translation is CAWGTGQTPNSPLHF. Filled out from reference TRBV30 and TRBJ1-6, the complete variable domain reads SQTIHQWPATLVQPVGSPLSLECTVEGTSNPNLYWYRQAAGRGLQLLFYSVGIGQISSEVPQNLSASRPQDRQFILSSKKLLLSDSGFYLCAWGTGQTPNSPLHFGNGTRLTVT.

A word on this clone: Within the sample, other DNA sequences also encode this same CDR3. CDR3 amino acids: CASSLSGTTDTQYF. CDR3 in DNA: TGCGCCAGCAGCCTCAGCGGGACCACAGATACGCAGTATTTT. V usage is TRBV5-1 and J usage is TRBJ2-3, with 7 bases lining up with TRBD2. Germline V gene sequence: CDR1 SGHRS, CDR2 YFSETQ. Trimming removed 4 bases from V and 2 bases from J; junction bases left unmatched: 4. This CDR3 has 14 residues.

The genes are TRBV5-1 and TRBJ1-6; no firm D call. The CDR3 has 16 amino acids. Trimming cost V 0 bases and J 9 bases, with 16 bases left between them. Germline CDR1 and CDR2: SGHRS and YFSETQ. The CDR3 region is CASSLEGLVGGSPLHF. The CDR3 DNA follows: TGCGCCAGCAGCTTGGAAGGACTCGTCGGTGGTTCACCCCTCCACTTT.

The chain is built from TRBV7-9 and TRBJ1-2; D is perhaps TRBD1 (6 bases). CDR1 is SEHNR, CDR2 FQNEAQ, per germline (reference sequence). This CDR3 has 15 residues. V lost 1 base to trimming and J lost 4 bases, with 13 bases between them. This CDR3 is CASSLVHLQGYGYTF. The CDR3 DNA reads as TGTGCCAGCAGCTTAGTACACCTACAGGGCTATGGCTACACCTTC.

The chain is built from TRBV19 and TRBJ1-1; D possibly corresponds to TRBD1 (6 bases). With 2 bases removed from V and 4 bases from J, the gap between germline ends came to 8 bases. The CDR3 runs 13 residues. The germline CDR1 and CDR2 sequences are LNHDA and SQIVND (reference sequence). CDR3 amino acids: CASSIPGATEAFF. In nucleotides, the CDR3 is TGTGCCAGTAGTATACCGGGGGCCACTGAAGCTTTCTTT.

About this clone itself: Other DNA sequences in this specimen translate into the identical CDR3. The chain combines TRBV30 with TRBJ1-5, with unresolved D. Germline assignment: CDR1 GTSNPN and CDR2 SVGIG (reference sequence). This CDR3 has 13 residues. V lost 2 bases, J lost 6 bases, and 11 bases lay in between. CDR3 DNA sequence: TGTGCCTGGAGTAGACAAGGAGGTCAGCCCCAGCATTTT. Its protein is CAWSRQGGQPQHF.

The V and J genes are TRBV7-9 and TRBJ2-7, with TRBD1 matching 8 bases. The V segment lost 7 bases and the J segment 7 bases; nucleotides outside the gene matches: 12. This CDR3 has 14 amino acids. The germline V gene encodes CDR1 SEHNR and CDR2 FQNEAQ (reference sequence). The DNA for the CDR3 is TGTGCCAGCACCCCGCTGACAGGGGCGGGAGAGCAGTACTTC. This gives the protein CASTPLTGAGEQYF. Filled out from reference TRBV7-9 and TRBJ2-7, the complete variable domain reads DTGVSQNPRHKITKRGQNVTFRCDPISEHNRLYWYRQTLGQGPEFLTYFQNEAQLEKSRLLSDRFSAERPKGSFSTLEIQRTEQGDSAMYLCASTPLTGAGEQYFGPGTRLTVT.

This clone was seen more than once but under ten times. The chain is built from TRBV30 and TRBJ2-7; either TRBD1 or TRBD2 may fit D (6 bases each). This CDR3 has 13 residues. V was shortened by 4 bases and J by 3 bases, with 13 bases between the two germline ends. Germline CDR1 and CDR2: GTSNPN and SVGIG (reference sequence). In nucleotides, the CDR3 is TGTGCCTGGACTAAACAGGGACTCTACGAGCAGTACTTC. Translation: CAWTKQGLYEQYF.

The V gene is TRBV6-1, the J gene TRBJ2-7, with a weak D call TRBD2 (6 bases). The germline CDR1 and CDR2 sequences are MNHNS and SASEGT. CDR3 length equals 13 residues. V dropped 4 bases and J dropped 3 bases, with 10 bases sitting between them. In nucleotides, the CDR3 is TGTGCCAGCAGTGCGAACGGGGGCTACGAGCAGTACTTC. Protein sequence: CASSANGGYEQYF.

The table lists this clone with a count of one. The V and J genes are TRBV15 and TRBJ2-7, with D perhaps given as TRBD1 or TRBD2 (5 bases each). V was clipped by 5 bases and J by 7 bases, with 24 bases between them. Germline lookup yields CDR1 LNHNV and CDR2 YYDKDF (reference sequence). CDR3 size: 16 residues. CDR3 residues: CATSQRGASHSGEQYF. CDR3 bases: TGTGCCACCAGCCAGAGGGGAGCCTCCCATTCGGGGGAGCAGTACTTC.

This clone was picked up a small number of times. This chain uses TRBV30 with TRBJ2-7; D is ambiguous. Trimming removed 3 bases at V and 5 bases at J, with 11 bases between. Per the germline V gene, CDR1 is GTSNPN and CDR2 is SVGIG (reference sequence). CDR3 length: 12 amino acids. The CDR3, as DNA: TGTGCCTGGAGAGGCCGGTTGGACGAGCAGTACTTC. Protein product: CAWRGRLDEQYF.

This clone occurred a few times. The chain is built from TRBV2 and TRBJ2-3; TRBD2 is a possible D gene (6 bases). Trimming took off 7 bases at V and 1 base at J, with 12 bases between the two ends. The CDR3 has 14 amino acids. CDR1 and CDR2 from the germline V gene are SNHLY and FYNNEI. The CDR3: CASMGGDGTDTQYF. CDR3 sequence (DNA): TGTGCCAGCATGGGCGGGGATGGCACAGATACGCAGTATTTT.

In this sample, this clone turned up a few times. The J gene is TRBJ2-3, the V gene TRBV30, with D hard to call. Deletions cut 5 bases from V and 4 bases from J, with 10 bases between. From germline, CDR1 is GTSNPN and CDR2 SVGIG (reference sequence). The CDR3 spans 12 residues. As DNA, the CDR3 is TGTGCCTGGGCCCGGCCAGCAGATACGCAGTATTTT. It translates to CAWARPADTQYF.

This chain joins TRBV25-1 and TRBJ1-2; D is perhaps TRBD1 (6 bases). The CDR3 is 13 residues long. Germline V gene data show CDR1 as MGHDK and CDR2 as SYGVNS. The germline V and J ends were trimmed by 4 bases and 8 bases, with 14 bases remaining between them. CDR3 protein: CASSVPGAGGYTF. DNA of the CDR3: TGTGCCAGCAGTGTCCCAGGGGCGGGCGGCTACACCTTC.